The 14 T cell receptor beta chains listed next were all sequenced from one sample in a study of T cell clonality in common variable immunodeficiency. Sequencing was performed with immunoSEQ multiplex PCR; in TCRdb, only in-frame clones are kept and a portion is missing. The sample has fewer than 75,000 clones, none seen only once. Specimen: peripheral blood mononuclear cells. The receptors here all came from a person aged 18 to 70 in good health.

Turning to this clone: The CDR3 goes on 3 residues after the read ends, and that part is filled in from the germline J gene. The chain couples TRBV5-1 to TRBJ2-1, with D uncertain. Germline CDR1 SGHRS, CDR2 YFSETQ. This CDR3 contains 14 residues. Trimming shortened V by 4 bases and J by 7 bases, and 15 bases separated the two germline ends. CDR3 protein: CASSRLETANEQFF. The sequenced CDR3 bases are TGCGCCAGCAGCCGACTGGAGACTGCTAATGAG.

The table lists this clone with many counts. The missing CDR3 end, 3 residues past where the read stops, is filled in from the germline J gene. The chain recombines TRBV6-2 or TRBV6-3 with TRBJ2-3, with 14 bases fitting TRBD2. The CDR3 runs to 17 residues. The trim removed 5 bases at V and 2 bases at J, leaving 6 bases unmatched. The germline V gene encodes CDR1 MNHEY and CDR2 SVGEGT. The sequenced part of the CDR3 DNA is TGTGCCAGCAGTCCCGGGACTAGCGGGGGCCACACAGATACG. It translates to CASSPGTSGGHTDT. The full-length CDR3 reads as CASSPGTSGGHTDTQYF.

This clone was found many times. From the germline J gene comes the end of the CDR3, since the read stops 3 residues before it. The chain employs TRBV30 and TRBJ2-7, with a weak D call TRBD2 (6 bases). The CDR3 has 12 residues. V dropped 2 bases and J dropped 4 bases, with 9 bases sitting between them. Germline CDR1 GTSNPN, CDR2 SVGIG (reference sequence). The CDR3 is CAWSSGVYEQYF. The CDR3 DNA, read in part, is TGTGCCTGGAGTTCGGGGGTGTACGAG.

The CDR3: CASSLGPLIAGEGEQFF. CDR3 DNA (partial): TGTGCCAGCAGCTTAGGACCTTTGATAGCGGGAGAAGGTGAG. The rearrangement joins TRBV13 to TRBJ2-1; 9 bases are a match to TRBD2. The CDR3 end falls 3 residues outside the read, so it is completed with the germline J gene. The CDR3 is 17 residues long. Germline CDR1 reads PRHDT; CDR2 reads FYEKMQ (reference sequence). V was clipped by 0 bases and J by 9 bases; unmatched bases: 12. Using reference TRBV13 and TRBJ2-1 for the parts outside the CDR3, the full variable domain is AAGVIQSPRHLIKEKRETATLKCYPIPRHDTVYWYQQGPGQDPQFLISFYEKMQSDKGSIPDRFSAQQFSDYHSELNMSSLELGDSALYFCASSLGPLIAGEGEQFFGPGTRLTVL.

In this sample, this clone turned up many times. The read terminates 3 residues before the CDR3 end, so the remaining end is supplied by the germline J gene. This sequence joins TRBV5-6 and TRBJ1-6; the D is unclear. Germline V CDR1 and CDR2: SGHDT, YYEEEE. Trimming pared 0 bases from V and 6 bases from J, leaving 7 bases between. This CDR3 is built from 14 residues. CDR3 DNA, as far as it was read: TGTGCCAGCAGCTTGGACTTTTTTAATTCACCC. Its protein product is CASSLDFFNSP. The complete CDR3 protein is CASSLDFFNSPLHF.

This clone was counted ten times or more. Read coverage stops 3 residues before the CDR3 terminus; the germline J gene supplies the remainder. This chain uses TRBV18 with TRBJ1-1, with TRBD1 as a possible D gene (5 bases). Germline loops: CDR1 KGHSH, CDR2 LQKENI. V was shortened by 3 bases and J by 5 bases, with 10 bases between the two germline ends. There are 13 residues in the CDR3. This CDR3 reads CASSPLEGTEAFF. Incomplete CDR3 DNA: TGTGCCAGCTCACCTCTAGAGGGGACTGAA.

A note on this clone: The sequence runs out 3 residues before the end of the CDR3; the remainder is reconstructed from the germline J gene. The rearrangement joins TRBV27 to TRBJ2-5; 9 nucleotides line up with TRBD2. The CDR3 spans 16 residues. V was pared by 3 bases and J by 5 bases, with 10 bases of the junction left unmatched. Germline loops: CDR1 MNHEY, CDR2 SMNVEV (reference sequence). The CDR3 here is CASSFRAGGPWETQYF. CDR3 bases read: TGTGCCAGCAGTTTTAGGGCGGGAGGGCCTTGGGAGACC.

This clone showed up many times. The CDR3 end falls 3 residues outside the read, so it is completed with the germline J gene. The rearrangement uses TRBV2 and TRBJ2-3, with 7 bases identical to TRBD1. Germline V gene data show CDR1 as SNHLY and CDR2 as FYNNEI. Trimming at V came to 7 bases and at J to 4 bases, leaving 8 bases not matched to a gene. The CDR3 spans 14 residues. This CDR3 reads CASTNRGAADTQYF. The sequenced part of the CDR3 DNA is TGTGCCAGCACAAACAGGGGAGCGGCAGATACG.

This clone was found many times. The read ends 3 residues early relative to the CDR3; the germline J gene fills the gap. J is TRBJ1-4 and V is TRBV13; D might be TRBD1 (5 bases). Germline loops: CDR1 PRHDT, CDR2 FYEKMQ (reference sequence). The CDR3 totals 14 residues. The V gene lost 5 bases and the J gene lost 8 bases, with 15 bases spanning the gap. The CDR3 DNA, read in part, is TGTGCCAGCAGCATCCTGGGGGGTCGCGAAAAA. This gives the protein CASSILGGREK. The whole CDR3 protein is CASSILGGREKLFF.

This clone was counted many times. The read comes to an end 3 residues before the CDR3 does, leaving the germline J gene to fill in the end. The chain uses TRBV18 and TRBJ2-7, with D possibly TRBD1 on 6 matching bases. Trimming left V 4 bases short and J 3 bases short, with 13 bases between. The CDR3 has 14 residues. From germline, CDR1 is KGHSH and CDR2 LQKENI. The CDR3 loop reads CASSRDTRGYEQYF. Incomplete CDR3 DNA: TGTGCCAGCTCACGGGACACCCGAGGCTACGAG.

This clone was seen many times. The read ends 3 residues before the CDR3 terminus; that terminus is restored from the germline J gene. J is TRBJ1-5 and V is TRBV20-1, with unresolved D. Germline V gives CDR1 DFQATT, CDR2 SNEGSKA (reference sequence). V shed 0 bases and J shed 1 base, with 4 bases lying between them. This CDR3 has 13 amino acids. This CDR3 reads CSARDRSNQPQHF. CDR3 DNA, as far as it was read: TGCAGTGCTAGAGACAGAAGCAATCAGCCC.

Remarks on this clone: One end of the junction varies from germline; a read error may be responsible. The read ends 3 residues shy of where the CDR3 ends; the end is completed using the germline J gene. The sample carries other DNA sequences with the same CDR3. V usage is TRBV2 and J usage is TRBJ2-6; TRBD1 might be the D (6 bases). This CDR3 has 18 residues. Germline V gene sequence: CDR1 SNHLY, CDR2 FYNNEI. CDR3 DNA, as far as it was read: TGCGCCAGCACCGATCAGGAACTCAGGGGATATGGGGCCAACGTC. Amino acid sequence: CASTDQELRGYGANV. The CDR3 in its entirety is CASTDQELRGYGANVLTF.

This clone was picked up many times. The read is 3 residues too short to cover the CDR3 end, so that end is filled in from the germline J gene. V usage is TRBV2 and J usage is TRBJ2-5; 10 bases fit TRBD2. The CDR3 contains 17 residues. Losses at the gene ends were 2 bases for V and 5 bases for J; bases not matched to a gene: 11. From germline, CDR1 is SNHLY and CDR2 FYNNEI. CDR3 sequence: CASSERSLAGVWETQYF. The sequenced CDR3 bases are TGTGCCAGCAGTGAAAGGTCCCTAGCGGGAGTGTGGGAGACC.

The sample holds many counts of this clone. The sequence runs out 3 residues before the end of the CDR3; the remainder is reconstructed from the germline J gene. The chain recombines TRBV6-1 with TRBJ1-1; 8 bases line up with TRBD1. Germline CDR1 is MNHNS and CDR2 is SASEGT. This CDR3 contains 12 residues. The part of the CDR3 DNA that was read is TGTGCCAGCAGTAAAGGGGACAGGGAA. This codes for CASSKGDRE. The entire CDR3 reads CASSKGDREAFF.